This TCR beta chain was observed in a study of siplizumab effects on memory and regulatory T cells. Study-wide findings and caveats: Confirmatory evidence of suppressive function in proliferating siplizumab-culture Tregs was not obtained. A significant reduction in alloreactive sequences traceable to unstimulated CD4+ memory cells was produced by siplizumab.

Details on this clone: Its antigen is not identified.

The CDR3 covers 13 residues. Trimming pared 6 bases from V and 4 bases from J, leaving 9 bases between. Germline values: CDR1 MNHNY, CDR2 SVGAGI (reference sequence). TCRdb's table, derived via immunoSEQ multiplex PCR, lists solely in-frame clones and lacks some. Altogether roughly 80,000 clones are present, approximately 88% being singletons, with the ten largest covering 1.5% to 1.7%. This sequence joins TRBV6-6 and TRBJ1-4, with D hard to call. The specimen sequenced was Tregs sorted from blood. The receptor's source is a human donor in good health. CDR3 loop: CASSRGYNEKLFF. CDR3 sequence (DNA): TGTGCCAGCAGCCGCGGCTATAATGAAAAACTGTTTTTT.